The 16 T cell receptor beta chains in this list originate from one sample, sequenced in a study of T cell repertoires in cytomegalovirus infection. TCRdb called the reads again in MiXCR, with one record for every CDR3 protein. The data show fewer than 700,000 distinct CDR3 sequences, with 20% to 25% seen just once and around 8% held by the top ten. The sequencing input was CD8+ T cells from PBMCs. All receptors derive from a human donor in good health (CMV status not recorded). Some clones in this sample may be carry-over from other donors' samples.

V usage is TRBV6-1 and J usage is TRBJ2-7; the match to TRBD1 covers 8 bases. CDR3 length equals 14 residues. Germline CDR1 is MNHNS and CDR2 is SASEGT. The J segment lost 3 bases and the V segment lost 5 bases, leaving 6 bases of the junction unmatched. CDR3 bases: TGTGCCAGCAGTTCCCTGGACAGGGACTACGAGCAGTACTTC. Translating it yields CASSSLDRDYEQYF.

This clonotype appeared many times. The chain uses TRBV28 and TRBJ1-5; tentatively, D is TRBD1 (5 bases). CDR1 MDHEN and CDR2 SYDVKM come from the germline V gene. The CDR3 length is 16 residues. The ends were cut back, 5 bases at V and 0 bases at J, with 14 bases in the middle. CDR3 residues: CASSRRDVYSNQPQHF. In DNA form, the CDR3 reads TGTGCCAGCAGTCGACGGGACGTCTATAGCAATCAGCCCCAGCATTTT.

This clonotype was found once. The V call is TRBV7-6, the J call TRBJ2-5; 7 positions match TRBD1. This CDR3 is 11 amino acids long. The germline V gene encodes CDR1 SGHVS and CDR2 FNYEAQ. The trim removed 5 bases at V and 14 bases at J, leaving 8 bases unmatched. The CDR3 DNA is TGTGCCAGCAGCGATAACAGGGGTCCTTACTTC. Its translation is CASSDNRGPYF.

In the case of this clonotype: Compared with germline, one end of the junction differs, possibly owing to a read error. CDR3: CASSLGQWEGNEQFF. The CDR3 DNA reads TGTGCCAGCAGCTTAGGGCAGTGGGAGGGCAATGAGCAGTTCTTC. This rearrangement joins TRBV5-3 to TRBJ2-1, with 7 bases identical to TRBD2. TRBV5-3 is an ORF, with its function uncertain. The CDR3 totals 15 residues.

Worth noting for this clonotype: This sequence may be a read error, since a much larger clone differs from it by one base. The chain joins TRBV10-3 to TRBJ2-7; 8 nucleotides match TRBD2. The CDR3 runs to 12 residues. After removal of 6 bases from V and 5 bases from J, the junction contained 3 bases not matched to a gene. Germline CDR1 ENHRY, CDR2 SYGVKD. CDR3 nucleotide sequence: TGTGCCATCAGGGGACTAGTCAACGAGCAGTACTTC. It codes for CAIRGLVNEQYF.

This clonotype has ten or more counts. The chain has TRBV19 and TRBJ1-1; TRBD1 aligns across 10 bases. Germline CDR1 is LNHDA and CDR2 is SQIVND (reference sequence). Losses at the gene ends were 7 bases for V and 5 bases for J; bases not matched to a gene: 4. The CDR3 loop spans 13 amino acids. The CDR3 DNA reads TGTGCCAGTACCTGGACAGGGGGGACTGAAGCTTTCTTT. Protein: CASTWTGGTEAFF.

V and J are TRBV2 and TRBJ2-3; D perhaps matches TRBD2 (5 bases). This CDR3 is built from 13 residues. Germline V gene lookup returns CDR1 SNHLY and CDR2 FYNNEI. The CDR3 nucleotides are TGTGTAACGCCTGGGGAGTTGACAGATACGCAGTATTTT. Translating gives CVTPGELTDTQYF. The whole variable domain, filled in from reference TRBV2 and TRBJ2-3, reads EPEVTQTPSHQVTQMGQEVILRCVPISNHLYFYWYRQILGQKVEFLVSFYNNEISEKSEIFDDQFSVERPDGSNFTLKIRSTKLEDSAMYFCVTPGELTDTQYFGPGTRLTVL.

This clonotype was counted between two and nine times. The gene calls are TRBV15 and TRBJ1-5, with 7 bases fitting TRBD1. Germline V gene sequence: CDR1 LNHNV, CDR2 YYDKDF (reference sequence). The CDR3 contains 14 residues. Trimming took 3 bases from V and 1 from J; bases not matched to a gene: 0. The CDR3 loop reads CATSRTGSNQPQHF. CDR3 sequence (DNA): TGTGCCACCAGCAGGACAGGGAGCAATCAGCCCCAGCATTTT.

This chain connects TRBV7-8 to TRBJ2-7; 7 bases agree with TRBD1. V was pared by 4 bases and J by 2 bases, with 8 bases of the junction left unmatched. Germline assignment: CDR1 SGHVS and CDR2 FQNEAQ. This CDR3 has 15 amino acids. CDR3 protein: CASSSSDRETYEQYF. Here the CDR3 DNA reads TGTGCCAGCAGCTCGTCCGACAGGGAGACCTACGAGCAGTACTTC.

This clonotype was seen at least ten times. The chain has TRBV6-2 or TRBV6-3 and TRBJ1-2, with D perhaps TRBD1 (5 bases). V lost 5 bases and J 5 bases, leaving 9 bases between the germline ends. The V gene's germline CDR1 is MNHEY and CDR2 SVGEGT. CDR3 length: 12 amino acids. The CDR3 DNA reads as TGTGCCAGCAGTGGACAATTTTATGGCTACACCTTC. It specifies CASSGQFYGYTF.

V gene TRBV7-6 combines with J gene TRBJ1-4; TRBD1 is a possible D gene (5 bases). Trimming removed 0 bases from V and 5 bases from J, with 7 bases in between. The CDR3 is 14 amino acids. Germline-derived CDR1 and CDR2 are SGHVS and FNYEAQ. This CDR3 reads CASSLATANEKLFF. CDR3 nucleotide sequence: TGTGCCAGCAGCTTAGCGACAGCCAATGAAAAACTGTTTTTT.

Many counts were recorded for this clonotype. DNA for the CDR3: TGTGCCAGCAGTTACTACGGACACTACAATGAGCAGTTCTTC. Residues: CASSYYGHYNEQFF. The gene calls are TRBV28 and TRBJ2-1, with D maybe TRBD1 (5 bases). Between the trimmed V and J ends, which lost 4 bases and 3 bases, there was a span of 10 bases. The germline V gene encodes CDR1 MDHEN and CDR2 SYDVKM. The CDR3 is 14 amino acids.

The chain couples TRBV7-6 to TRBJ2-2; D remains ambiguous. This CDR3 has 12 residues. Trimming removed 5 bases from V and 6 bases from J, with 7 bases in between. Per the germline V gene, CDR1 is SGHVS and CDR2 is FNYEAQ. CDR3 sequence reads: CASSHRPGELFF. CDR3 DNA: TGTGCCAGCAGCCACCGACCCGGGGAGCTGTTTTTT.

The sample holds a few counts of this clonotype. J is TRBJ2-7 and V is TRBV28; D may be TRBD2 (6 bases). The CDR3 extends over 14 amino acids. Trimming removed 1 base at V and 5 bases at J, with 12 bases between. Germline CDR1 and CDR2: MDHEN and SYDVKM. The CDR3 sequence: CASSLLTSLHEQYV. In DNA form, the CDR3 reads TGTGCCAGCAGTTTATTAACTAGCTTGCACGAGCAGTACGTC.

This clonotype was observed at least ten times. The J gene is TRBJ2-7, the V gene TRBV25-1; D is possibly TRBD1 or TRBD2 (5 bases each). V was trimmed by 1 base and J by 6 bases, leaving 13 bases between them. The CDR3 length is 14 residues. Germline assignment: CDR1 MGHDK and CDR2 SYGVNS. DNA for the CDR3: TGTGCCAGCAGTGAATGGGGACGGTTCGGCGAGCAGTACGTC. Translated: CASSEWGRFGEQYV.

This chain links TRBV6-6 with TRBJ1-5, with D possibly TRBD1 on 6 matching bases. The germline V gene encodes CDR1 MNHNY and CDR2 SVGAGI (reference sequence). V lost 6 bases and J 7 bases, leaving 22 bases between the germline ends. The CDR3 has 16 residues. The CDR3 region is CASRPLEAGGRQPQHF. DNA for the CDR3: TGTGCCAGCAGGCCCCTAGAGGCCGGGGGCCGGCAGCCCCAGCATTTT.